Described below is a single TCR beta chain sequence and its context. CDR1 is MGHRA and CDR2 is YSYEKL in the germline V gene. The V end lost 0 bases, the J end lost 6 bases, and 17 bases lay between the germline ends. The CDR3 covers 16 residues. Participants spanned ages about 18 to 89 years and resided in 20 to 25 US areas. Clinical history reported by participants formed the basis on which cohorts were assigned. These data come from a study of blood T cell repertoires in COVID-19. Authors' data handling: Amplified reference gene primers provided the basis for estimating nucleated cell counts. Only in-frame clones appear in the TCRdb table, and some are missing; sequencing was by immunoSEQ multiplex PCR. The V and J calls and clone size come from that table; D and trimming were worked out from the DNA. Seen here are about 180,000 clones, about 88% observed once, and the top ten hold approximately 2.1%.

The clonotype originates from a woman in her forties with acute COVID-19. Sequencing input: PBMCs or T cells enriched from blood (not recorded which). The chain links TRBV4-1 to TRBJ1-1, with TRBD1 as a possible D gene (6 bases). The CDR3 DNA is TGCGCCAGCAGCCAAGAATTTGCGGCAGGGGTCCCTGAAGCTTTCTTT. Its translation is CASSQEFAAGVPEAFF.